The 20 T cell receptor beta chains reported below all come from one sample, sequenced in a study of cytomegalovirus exposure and HLA in healthy donors (TCRdb year 2017). The method behind the library was the immunoSEQ multiplex PCR assay. A mixture of 60 forward primers for TCR Vbeta segments and 13 reverse primers for TCR Jbeta segments was used in the multiplex PCR. Imported from immuneACCESS, the table was reduced by TCRdb to in-frame sequences with V and J called. These copies leave out some clones; in studies compared against another copy, an unresolved V gene accounts for under half, and the cause of the remainder is not known. The sample table holds over 100,000 clones. The biggest ten clones account for approximately 1.7% of the sample. The sample was PBMCs. The receptors were sampled from a woman between 40 and 55 years old in good health and CMV-seropositive.

V usage is TRBV6-4 and J usage is TRBJ2-1; 8 bases are a match to TRBD1. V shed 3 bases and J 6 bases; nucleotides not matched to a gene: 1. The V gene's germline CDR1 is MRHNA and CDR2 SNTAGT. CDR3 length equals 13 residues. This chain's CDR3 is CASSETGGNEQFF. The CDR3 bases are TGTGCCAGCAGTGAAACAGGGGGCAATGAGCAGTTCTTC.

The genes are TRBV27 and TRBJ2-7, with TRBD2 matching over 8 bases. The CDR3 length is 16 residues. The V gene end was trimmed by 5 bases and the J gene end by 4 bases; junction bases not matched to a gene: 13. The germline CDR1 and CDR2 sequences are MNHEY and SMNVEV (reference sequence). CDR3 loop: CASSPRPLAGLYEQYF. CDR3 in DNA: TGTGCCAGCAGTCCCCGCCCCTTAGCGGGACTATACGAGCAGTACTTC.

The J gene is TRBJ2-1, the V gene TRBV5-1; maybe TRBD1 (6 bases). The CDR3 totals 17 residues. V was clipped by 0 bases and J by 0 bases, with 13 bases between them. Germline V gene data show CDR1 as SGHRS and CDR2 as YFSETQ. This CDR3 reads CASSLGGQARSYNEQFF. The CDR3 nucleotides read TGCGCCAGCAGCTTGGGGGGGCAGGCCCGCTCCTACAATGAGCAGTTCTTC.

The CDR3 DNA reads TGTGCCACCAGCAGAGATCGCCTAGCGGGAGGGCCGGGATCAGATACGCAGTATTTT. Protein product: CATSRDRLAGGPGSDTQYF. V usage is TRBV15 and J usage is TRBJ2-3; 12 bases fit TRBD2. V dropped 0 bases and J dropped 4; count of bases not matched to a gene: 11. This CDR3 is built from 19 residues. The germline gives CDR1 LNHNV, CDR2 YYDKDF (reference sequence). Supplemented by reference TRBV15 and TRBJ2-3, the full variable domain reads DAMVIQNPRYQVTQFGKPVTLSCSQTLNHNVMYWYQQKSSQAPKLLFHYYDKDFNNEADTPDNFQSRRPNTSFCFLDIRSPGLGDTAMYLCATSRDRLAGGPGSDTQYFGPGTRLTVL.

The rearrangement links TRBV15 to TRBJ2-5, with a weak D call TRBD1 (6 bases). The end of the DNA is better explained by TRBJ2-7, so the J call may be wrong. The CDR3 contains 18 residues. Germline CDR1 and CDR2: LNHNV and YYDKDF (reference sequence). In DNA form, the CDR3 reads TGTGCCACCAGCAGAGAGGGGTCCATTTTCGACAGGTCCTACGAGCAGTACTTC. Translated, it gives CATSREGSIFDRSYEQYF.

The rearrangement joins TRBV7-9 to TRBJ2-1; a possible D gene is TRBD1 (6 bases). Germline loops: CDR1 SEHNR, CDR2 FQNEAQ (reference sequence). The CDR3 covers 11 residues. The CDR3 here is CAVGAGNEQFF. The CDR3 DNA reads TGTGCGGTGGGGGCCGGGAATGAGCAGTTCTTC. Full variable domain (rest looked up from reference TRBV7-9 and TRBJ2-1): DTGVSQNPRHKITKRGQNVTFRCDPISEHNRLYWYRQTLGQGPEFLTYFQNEAQLEKSRLLSDRFSAERPKGSFSTLEIQRTEQGDSAMYLCAVGAGNEQFFGPGTRLTVL.

The rearrangement uses TRBV7-3 and TRBJ1-1, with TRBD1 matching 8 bases. This CDR3 contains 14 residues. Germline loops: CDR1 SGHTA, CDR2 FQGTGA. V dropped 4 bases and J dropped 4; count of bases not matched to a gene: 5. The CDR3 protein is CASSSTGASTEAFF. Here the CDR3 DNA reads TGTGCCAGCAGCTCGACAGGGGCTTCCACTGAAGCTTTCTTT.

The V gene is TRBV5-1, the J gene TRBJ2-3, with D tentatively TRBD2 (5 bases). Germline V lookup: CDR1 SGHRS, CDR2 YFSETQ. The CDR3 extends over 13 amino acids. V was pared by 1 base and J by 4 bases, with 7 bases between. DNA for the CDR3: TGCGCCAGCAGCTTGTTACTAGCAGATACGCAGTATTTT. Translated, it gives CASSLLLADTQYF. Based on the CDR3 plus reference TRBV5-1 and TRBJ2-3, the full variable domain is KAGVTQTPRYLIKTRGQQVTLSCSPISGHRSVSWYQQTPGQGLQFLFEYFSETQRNKGNFPGRFSGRQFSNSRSEMNVSTLELGDSALYLCASSLLLADTQYFGPGTRLTVL.

V and J are TRBV2 and TRBJ2-2; weak D call: TRBD2 (5 bases). V gave up 1 base and J gave up 5 bases, with 5 bases separating them. CDR3 size: 13 residues. Per germline, CDR1 SNHLY and CDR2 FYNNEI. For the CDR3, the DNA is TGTGCCAGCAGTGAAGGGACTACCGGGGAGCTGTTTTTT. Encoded protein: CASSEGTTGELFF.

This sequence joins TRBV25-1 and TRBJ1-3; the D is unclear. CDR3 length: 15 residues. The germline V gene has CDR1 MGHDK and CDR2 SYGVNS. Trimming took 8 bases from V and 0 from J, leaving 14 bases between them. CDR3 DNA sequence: TGTGCCAGCGGAAACGGGTTGAGCTCTGGAAACACCATATATTTT. It translates to CASGNGLSSGNTIYF. Drawing the rest from reference TRBV25-1 and TRBJ1-3, the complete variable domain is EADIYQTPRYLVIGTGKKITLECSQTMGHDKMYWYQQDPGMELHLIHYSYGVNSTEKGDLSSESTVSRIRTEHFPLTLESARPSHTSQYLCASGNGLSSGNTIYFGEGSWLTVV.

This chain joins TRBV27 and TRBJ2-1, with 9 nucleotides matching TRBD1. V was clipped by 5 bases and J by 2 bases; unmatched bases: 7. CDR1 and CDR2 from the germline V gene are MNHEY and SMNVEV (reference sequence). There are 16 residues in the CDR3. CDR3 in amino acids: CASSRSTGGPYNEQFF. In DNA, the CDR3 is TGTGCCAGCAGTCGGTCGACAGGGGGACCCTACAATGAGCAGTTCTTC.

The chain uses TRBV29-1 and TRBJ2-1; D ambiguous. The CDR3 has 12 amino acids. Germline V CDR1 and CDR2: SQVTM, ANQGSEA. V was pared by 4 bases and J by 9 bases, with 13 bases between. The CDR3 here is CSVGEPRIEQFF. The DNA of the CDR3 is TGCAGCGTTGGCGAGCCACGAATTGAGCAGTTCTTC.

The V gene is TRBV5-1, the J gene TRBJ2-7; 9 bases are shared with TRBD1. After removal of 7 bases from V and 2 bases from J, the junction contained 13 bases not matched to a gene. Germline V gene lookup returns CDR1 SGHRS and CDR2 YFSETQ. CDR3 size: 16 residues. Written as DNA, the CDR3 is TGCGCCAGCGCGCGGTTCTTGGACAGGGGCCCCTACGAGCAGTACTTC. Residues: CASARFLDRGPYEQYF.

The chain is built from TRBV5-1 and TRBJ1-2; D possibly corresponds to TRBD1 (5 bases). Germline loops: CDR1 SGHRS, CDR2 YFSETQ. The CDR3 runs 15 residues. V shed 8 bases and J shed 0 bases, with 17 bases lying between them. In DNA form, the CDR3 reads TGCGCCAGTCGACAGCCCGACCTCTCTAACTATGGCTACACCTTC. Translated: CASRQPDLSNYGYTF.

The chain recombines TRBV29-1 with TRBJ2-4; 9 bases map to TRBD1. This CDR3 contains 16 residues. Germline V gene lookup returns CDR1 SQVTM and CDR2 ANQGSEA. J lost 5 bases, V lost 4 bases, and 12 bases had no gene match. CDR3 in DNA: TGCAGCGTTGTGATCGGGGACAGGGTTTATGAAAACATTCAGTACTTC. Amino acids: CSVVIGDRVYENIQYF.

CDR3 protein: CASSLSLSGSSDEQYF. CDR3 nucleotides: TGTGCCAGCAGTTTATCCCTGAGCGGGAGTTCAGATGAGCAGTACTTC. The chain combines TRBV27 with TRBJ2-7; 8 bases match TRBD2. Trimming cost V 0 bases and J 7 bases; bases outside gene matches: 11. CDR3 size: 16 residues. The germline V gene has CDR1 MNHEY and CDR2 SMNVEV (reference sequence).

The genes are TRBV9 and TRBJ1-4, with no clear D. CDR1 is SGDLS and CDR2 is YYNGEE in the germline V gene. Trimming pared 4 bases from V and 0 bases from J, leaving 10 bases between. This CDR3 is 15 amino acids long. The CDR3 bases are TGTGCCAGCAGCCCCTCCCGGGCAACTAATGAAAAACTGTTTTTT. The encoded protein is CASSPSRATNEKLFF.

The chain joins TRBV7-9 to TRBJ1-4; D call uncertain. Trimming took off 5 bases at V and 5 bases at J, with 6 bases between the two ends. Germline lookup yields CDR1 SEHNR and CDR2 FQNEAQ (reference sequence). The CDR3 contains 12 residues. CDR3 protein: CASSRENEKLFF. The DNA of the CDR3 is TGTGCCAGCAGCCGCGAGAATGAAAAACTGTTTTTT. Supplemented by reference TRBV7-9 and TRBJ1-4, the full variable domain reads DTGVSQNPRHKITKRGQNVTFRCDPISEHNRLYWYRQTLGQGPEFLTYFQNEAQLEKSRLLSDRFSAERPKGSFSTLEIQRTEQGDSAMYLCASSRENEKLFFGSGTQLSVL.

The J gene is TRBJ2-2, the V gene TRBV27; 12 nucleotides line up with TRBD2. V was clipped by 5 bases and J by 3 bases; unmatched bases: 7. Germline V CDR1 and CDR2: MNHEY, SMNVEV (reference sequence). CDR3 length: 17 amino acids. The CDR3 coding sequence is TGTGCCAGCAGTCCGGGGACTAGCGGGCCTCACACCGGGGAGCTGTTTTTT. It encodes CASSPGTSGPHTGELFF.

V and J are TRBV29-1 and TRBJ2-1; 9 bases align to TRBD2. This CDR3 spans 15 amino acids. Germline CDR1 and CDR2: SQVTM and ANQGSEA. J lost 5 bases, V lost 3 bases, and 8 bases had no gene match. CDR3: CSVDPRTSADNEQFF. The CDR3 DNA reads as TGCAGCGTTGACCCCCGGACTAGCGCGGACAATGAGCAGTTCTTC.